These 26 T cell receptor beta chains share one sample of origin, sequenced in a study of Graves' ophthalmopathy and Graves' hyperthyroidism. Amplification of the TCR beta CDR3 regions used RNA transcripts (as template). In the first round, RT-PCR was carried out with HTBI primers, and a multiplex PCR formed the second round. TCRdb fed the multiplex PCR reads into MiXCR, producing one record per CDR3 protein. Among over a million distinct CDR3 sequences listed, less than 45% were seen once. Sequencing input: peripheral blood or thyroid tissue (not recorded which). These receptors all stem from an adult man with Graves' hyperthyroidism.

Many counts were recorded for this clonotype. The CDR3 region is CSVALSGANVLTF. CDR3 sequence (DNA): TGCAGCGTTGCCCTCTCTGGGGCCAACGTCCTGACTTTC. The genes are TRBV29-1 and TRBJ2-6; D gene ambiguous. V was clipped by 4 bases and J by 0 bases, with 4 bases between them. CDR3 length: 13 amino acids. The germline gives CDR1 SQVTM, CDR2 ANQGSEA.

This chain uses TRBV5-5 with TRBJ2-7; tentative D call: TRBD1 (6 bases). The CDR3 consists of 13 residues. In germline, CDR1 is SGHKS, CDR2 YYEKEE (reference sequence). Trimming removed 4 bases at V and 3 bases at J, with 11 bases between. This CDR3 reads CASSDWTVYEQYF. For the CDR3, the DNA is TGTGCCAGCAGCGACTGGACAGTCTACGAGCAGTACTTC.

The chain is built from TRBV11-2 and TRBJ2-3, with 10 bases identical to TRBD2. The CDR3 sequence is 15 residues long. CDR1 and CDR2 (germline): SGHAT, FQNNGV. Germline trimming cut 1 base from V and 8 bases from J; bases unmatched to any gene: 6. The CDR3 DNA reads TGTGCCAGCAGCTTAGCGGCTAGCGGGAGTGGTACGCAGTATTTT. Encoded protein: CASSLAASGSGTQYF.

The CDR3 sequence: CAISESPGRDYGANVLTF. The CDR3 nucleotides are TGTGCCATCAGTGAGTCCCCTGGGAGAGACTATGGGGCCAACGTCCTGACTTTC. This chain connects TRBV10-3 to TRBJ2-6; weak D call: TRBD2 (5 bases). Trimming removed 0 bases from V and 3 bases from J, with 15 bases in between. Germline assignment: CDR1 ENHRY and CDR2 SYGVKD. This CDR3 has 18 residues.

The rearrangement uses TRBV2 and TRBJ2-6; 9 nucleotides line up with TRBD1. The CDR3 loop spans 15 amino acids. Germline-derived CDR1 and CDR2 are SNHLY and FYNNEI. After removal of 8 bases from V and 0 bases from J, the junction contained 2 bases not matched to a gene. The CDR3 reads CASLGQGSGANVLTF. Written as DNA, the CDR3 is TGTGCCAGCCTGGGACAGGGCTCTGGGGCCAACGTCCTGACTTTC.

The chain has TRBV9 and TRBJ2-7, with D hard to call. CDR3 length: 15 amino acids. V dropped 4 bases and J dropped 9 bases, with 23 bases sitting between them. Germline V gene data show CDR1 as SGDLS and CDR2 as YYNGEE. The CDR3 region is CASSQDPLYREVQYF. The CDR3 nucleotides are TGTGCCAGCAGCCAAGATCCCCTTTACCGAGAGGTGCAGTACTTC. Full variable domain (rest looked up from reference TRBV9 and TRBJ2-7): DSGVTQTPKHLITATGQRVTLRCSPRSGDLSVYWYQQSLDQGLQFLIQYYNGEERAKGNILERFSAQQFPDLHSELNLSSLELGDSALYFCASSQDPLYREVQYFGPGTRLTVT.

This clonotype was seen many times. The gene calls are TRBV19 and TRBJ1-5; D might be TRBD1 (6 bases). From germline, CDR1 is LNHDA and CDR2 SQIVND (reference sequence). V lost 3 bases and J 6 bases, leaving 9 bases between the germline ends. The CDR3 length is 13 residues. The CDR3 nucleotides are TGTGCCAGTAGTATCTTAGGGGGTCAGCCCCAGCATTTT. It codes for CASSILGGQPQHF.

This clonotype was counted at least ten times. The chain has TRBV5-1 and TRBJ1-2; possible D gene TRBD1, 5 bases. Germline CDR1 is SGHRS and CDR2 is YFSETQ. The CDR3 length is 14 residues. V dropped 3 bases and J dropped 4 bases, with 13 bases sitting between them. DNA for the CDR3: TGCGCCAGCAGCTACCGGGACGGCATCTATGGCTACACCTTC. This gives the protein CASSYRDGIYGYTF. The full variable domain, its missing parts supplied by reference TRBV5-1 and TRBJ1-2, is KAGVTQTPRYLIKTRGQQVTLSCSPISGHRSVSWYQQTPGQGLQFLFEYFSETQRNKGNFPGRFSGRQFSNSRSEMNVSTLELGDSALYLCASSYRDGIYGYTFGSGTRLTVV.

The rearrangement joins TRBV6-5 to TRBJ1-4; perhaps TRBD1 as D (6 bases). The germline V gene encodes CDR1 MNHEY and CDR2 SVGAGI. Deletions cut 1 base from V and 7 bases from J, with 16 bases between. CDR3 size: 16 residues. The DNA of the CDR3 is TGTGCCAGCAGTTACTTGTCAGGGGCGCTTGGTGAAAAACTGTTTTTT. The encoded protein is CASSYLSGALGEKLFF.

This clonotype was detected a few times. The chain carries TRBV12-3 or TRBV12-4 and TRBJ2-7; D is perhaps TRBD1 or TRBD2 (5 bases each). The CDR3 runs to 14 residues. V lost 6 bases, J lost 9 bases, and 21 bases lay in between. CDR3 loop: CASSGTITVNVQYF. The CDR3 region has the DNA TGTGCCAGCAGCGGGACCATAACCGTTAATGTGCAGTACTTC.

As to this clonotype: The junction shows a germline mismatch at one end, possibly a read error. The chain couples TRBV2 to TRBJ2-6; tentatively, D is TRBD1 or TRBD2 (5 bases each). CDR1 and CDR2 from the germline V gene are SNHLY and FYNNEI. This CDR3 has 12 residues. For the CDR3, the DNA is TGTGCCAGCAGGGCCGAGGGTGGGGCTGAAGCTTTC. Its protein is CASRAEGGAEAF. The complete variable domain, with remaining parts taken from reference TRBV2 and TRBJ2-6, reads EPEVTQTPSHQVTQMGQEVILRCVPISNHLYFYWYRQILGQKVEFLVSFYNNEISEKSEIFDDQFSVERPDGSNFTLKIRSTKLEDSAMYFCASRAEGGAEAFGAGSRLTVL.

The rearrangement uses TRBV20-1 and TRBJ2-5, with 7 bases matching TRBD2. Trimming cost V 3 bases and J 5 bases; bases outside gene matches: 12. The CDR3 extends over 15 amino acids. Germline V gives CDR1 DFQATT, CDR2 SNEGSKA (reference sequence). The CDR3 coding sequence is TGCAGTGCTAGGACCAGAGCGGGAATCGGGGAGACCCAGTACTTC. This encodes CSARTRAGIGETQYF.

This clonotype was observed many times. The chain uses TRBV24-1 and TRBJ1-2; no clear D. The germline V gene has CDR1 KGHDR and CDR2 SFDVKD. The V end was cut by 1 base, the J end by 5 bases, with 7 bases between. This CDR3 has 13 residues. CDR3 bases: TGTGCCACCAGTGATTTCGGTGAATATGGCTACACCTTC. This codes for CATSDFGEYGYTF.

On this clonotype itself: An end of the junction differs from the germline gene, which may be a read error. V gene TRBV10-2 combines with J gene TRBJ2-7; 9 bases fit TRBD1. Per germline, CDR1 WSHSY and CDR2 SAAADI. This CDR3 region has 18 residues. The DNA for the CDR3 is TGTGCCAGCAGTGAAGCGCCGGGGGACAGGGACCAATCCTACGAGCAGTACTTC. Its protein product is CASSEAPGDRDQSYEQYF.

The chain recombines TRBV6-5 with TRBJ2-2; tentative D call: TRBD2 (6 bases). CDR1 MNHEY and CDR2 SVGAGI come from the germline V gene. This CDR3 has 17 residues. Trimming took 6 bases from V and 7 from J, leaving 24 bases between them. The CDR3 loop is CASRGGVLGDLRGELFF. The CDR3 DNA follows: TGTGCCAGCAGGGGCGGAGTTCTGGGGGACTTGCGCGGGGAGCTGTTTTTT.

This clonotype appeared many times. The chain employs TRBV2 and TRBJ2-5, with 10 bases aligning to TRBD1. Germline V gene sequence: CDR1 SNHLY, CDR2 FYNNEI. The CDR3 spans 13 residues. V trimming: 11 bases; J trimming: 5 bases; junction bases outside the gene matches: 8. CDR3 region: CAGRQGAQETQYF. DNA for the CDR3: TGTGCCGGCCGACAGGGGGCGCAGGAGACCCAGTACTTC. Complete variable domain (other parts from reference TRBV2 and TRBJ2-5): EPEVTQTPSHQVTQMGQEVILRCVPISNHLYFYWYRQILGQKVEFLVSFYNNEISEKSEIFDDQFSVERPDGSNFTLKIRSTKLEDSAMYFCAGRQGAQETQYFGPGTRLLVL.

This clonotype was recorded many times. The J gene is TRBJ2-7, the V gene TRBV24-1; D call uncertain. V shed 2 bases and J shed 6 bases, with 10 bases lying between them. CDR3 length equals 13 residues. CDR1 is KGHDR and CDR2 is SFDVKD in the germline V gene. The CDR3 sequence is CATSDWVGGEQYF. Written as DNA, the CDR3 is TGTGCCACCAGTGATTGGGTGGGCGGCGAGCAGTACTTC.

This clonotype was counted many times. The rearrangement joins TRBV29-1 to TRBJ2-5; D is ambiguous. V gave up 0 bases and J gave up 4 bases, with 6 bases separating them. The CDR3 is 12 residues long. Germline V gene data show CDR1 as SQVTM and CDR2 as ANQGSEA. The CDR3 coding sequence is TGCAGCGTTGAAGATGGCGGAGAGACCCAGTACTTC. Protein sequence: CSVEDGGETQYF.

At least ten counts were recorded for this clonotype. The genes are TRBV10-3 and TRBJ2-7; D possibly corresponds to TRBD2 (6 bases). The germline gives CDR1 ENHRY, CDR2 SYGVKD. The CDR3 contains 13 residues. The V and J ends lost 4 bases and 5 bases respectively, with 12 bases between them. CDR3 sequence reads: CAISGEGGHEQYF. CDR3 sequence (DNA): TGTGCCATCAGTGGTGAGGGAGGCCACGAGCAGTACTTC.

The CDR3 region is CSVALARKETQYF. In DNA form, the CDR3 reads TGCAGCGTTGCATTAGCGCGAAAAGAGACCCAGTACTTC. V gene TRBV29-1 combines with J gene TRBJ2-5, with D perhaps matching TRBD2 (5 bases). This CDR3 contains 13 residues. Deletions cut 4 bases from V and 3 bases from J, with 12 bases between. Germline-derived CDR1 and CDR2 are SQVTM and ANQGSEA.

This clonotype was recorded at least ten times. The CDR3 loop reads CASRTQRGGQNTEAFF. The CDR3 nucleotides are TGTGCCAGTAGAACCCAACGGGGGGGACAGAACACTGAAGCTTTCTTT. V gene TRBV19 combines with J gene TRBJ1-1; a possible D gene is TRBD1 (6 bases). CDR1 and CDR2 from the germline V gene are LNHDA and SQIVND (reference sequence). V shed 6 bases and J shed 1 base, with 18 bases lying between them. The CDR3 has 16 residues.

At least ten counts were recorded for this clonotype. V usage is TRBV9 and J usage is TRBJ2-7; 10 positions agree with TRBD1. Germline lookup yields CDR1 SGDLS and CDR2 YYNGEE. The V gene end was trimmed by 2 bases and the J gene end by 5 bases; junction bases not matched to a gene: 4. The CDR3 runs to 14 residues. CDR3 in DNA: TGTGCCAGCAGCGTCCCCGGGACAGGGGACGAGCAGTACTTC. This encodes CASSVPGTGDEQYF. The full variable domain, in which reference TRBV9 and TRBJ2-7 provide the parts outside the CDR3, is DSGVTQTPKHLITATGQRVTLRCSPRSGDLSVYWYQQSLDQGLQFLIQYYNGEERAKGNILERFSAQQFPDLHSELNLSSLELGDSALYFCASSVPGTGDEQYFGPGTRLTVT.

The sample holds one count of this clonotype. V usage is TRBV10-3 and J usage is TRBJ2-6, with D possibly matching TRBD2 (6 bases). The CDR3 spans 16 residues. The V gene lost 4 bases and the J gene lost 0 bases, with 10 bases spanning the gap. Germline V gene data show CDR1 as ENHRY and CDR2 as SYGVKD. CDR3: CAISGRGGSGANVLTF. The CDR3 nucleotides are TGTGCCATCAGTGGACGGGGAGGCTCTGGGGCCAACGTCCTGACTTTC.

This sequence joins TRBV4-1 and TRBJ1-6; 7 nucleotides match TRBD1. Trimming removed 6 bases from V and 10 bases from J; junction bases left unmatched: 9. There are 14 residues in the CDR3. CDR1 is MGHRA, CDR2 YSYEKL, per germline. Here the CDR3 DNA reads TGCGCCAGCAGGGAGACAGGGAGTATCTCACCCCTCCACTTT. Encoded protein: CASRETGSISPLHF.

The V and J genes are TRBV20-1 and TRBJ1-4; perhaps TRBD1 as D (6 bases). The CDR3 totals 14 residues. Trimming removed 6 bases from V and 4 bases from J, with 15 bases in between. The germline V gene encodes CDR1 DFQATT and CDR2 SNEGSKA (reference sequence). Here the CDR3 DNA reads TGCAGTGCCCCGGGGGGGGGGCGTAATGAAAAACTGTTTTTT. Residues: CSAPGGGRNEKLFF.

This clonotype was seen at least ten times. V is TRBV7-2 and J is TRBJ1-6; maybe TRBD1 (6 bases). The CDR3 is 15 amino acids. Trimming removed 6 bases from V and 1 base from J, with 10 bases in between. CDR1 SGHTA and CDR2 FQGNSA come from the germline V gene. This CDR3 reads CASRYTGSYNSPLHF. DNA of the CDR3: TGTGCCAGCAGATACACAGGGTCCTATAATTCACCCCTCCACTTT.